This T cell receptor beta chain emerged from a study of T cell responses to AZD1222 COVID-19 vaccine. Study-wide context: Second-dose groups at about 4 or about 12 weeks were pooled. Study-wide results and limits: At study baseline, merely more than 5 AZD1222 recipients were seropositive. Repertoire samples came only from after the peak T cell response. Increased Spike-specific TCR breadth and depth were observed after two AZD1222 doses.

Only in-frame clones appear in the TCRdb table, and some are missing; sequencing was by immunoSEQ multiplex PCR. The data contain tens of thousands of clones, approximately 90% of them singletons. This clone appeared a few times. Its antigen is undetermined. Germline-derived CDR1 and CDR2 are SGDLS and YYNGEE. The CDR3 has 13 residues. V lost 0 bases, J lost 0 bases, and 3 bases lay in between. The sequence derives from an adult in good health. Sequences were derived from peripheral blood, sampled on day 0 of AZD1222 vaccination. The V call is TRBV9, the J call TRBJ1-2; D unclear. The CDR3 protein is CASSVEPNYGYTF. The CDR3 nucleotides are TGTGCCAGCAGCGTAGAGCCTAACTATGGCTACACCTTC.